Listed here is a single T cell receptor beta chain. The data derive from a study of cytomegalovirus exposure and HLA in healthy donors. It was with 60 Vbeta and 13 Jbeta primers that the PCR ran. Some clones are missing from TCRdb's copy, which holds only in-frame ones; the method was immunoSEQ multiplex PCR. The table has some 60,000 clones, about 90% seen once. With 4 bases clipped from V and 2 bases from J, the junction kept 1 base outside the gene matches. The CDR3 is 14 amino acids. Germline CDR1 and CDR2: SGHTA and FQGNSA. The chain uses TRBV7-2 and TRBJ2-5; 10 nucleotides agree with TRBD2. Specimen: PBMCs. The receptor's source is a man aged 18 to 29 in good health and CMV-seronegative. CDR3 amino acids: CASSSTSGQETQYF. The CDR3 coding sequence is TGTGCCAGCAGCTCGACTAGCGGGCAAGAGACCCAGTACTTC. Looking up the rest from reference TRBV7-2 and TRBJ2-5 gives the full variable domain: GAGVSQSPSNKVTEKGKDVELRCDPISGHTALYWYRQSLGQGLEFLIYFQGNSAPDKSGLPSDRFSAERTGGSVSTLTIQRTQQEDSAVYLCASSSTSGQETQYFGPGTRLLVL.